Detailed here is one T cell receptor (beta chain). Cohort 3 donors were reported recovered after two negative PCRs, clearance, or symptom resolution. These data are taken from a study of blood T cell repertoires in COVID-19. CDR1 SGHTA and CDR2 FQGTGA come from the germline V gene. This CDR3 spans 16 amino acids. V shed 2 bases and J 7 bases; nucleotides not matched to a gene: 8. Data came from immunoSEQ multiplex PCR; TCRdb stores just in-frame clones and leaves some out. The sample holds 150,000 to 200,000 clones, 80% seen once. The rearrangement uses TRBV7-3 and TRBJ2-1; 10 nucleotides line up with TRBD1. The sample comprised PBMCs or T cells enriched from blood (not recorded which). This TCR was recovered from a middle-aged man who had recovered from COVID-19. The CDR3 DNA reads TGTGCCAGCAGCTTAGGGGACAGGGGAGGTGGGAATGAGCAGTTCTTC. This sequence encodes CASSLGDRGGGNEQFF.